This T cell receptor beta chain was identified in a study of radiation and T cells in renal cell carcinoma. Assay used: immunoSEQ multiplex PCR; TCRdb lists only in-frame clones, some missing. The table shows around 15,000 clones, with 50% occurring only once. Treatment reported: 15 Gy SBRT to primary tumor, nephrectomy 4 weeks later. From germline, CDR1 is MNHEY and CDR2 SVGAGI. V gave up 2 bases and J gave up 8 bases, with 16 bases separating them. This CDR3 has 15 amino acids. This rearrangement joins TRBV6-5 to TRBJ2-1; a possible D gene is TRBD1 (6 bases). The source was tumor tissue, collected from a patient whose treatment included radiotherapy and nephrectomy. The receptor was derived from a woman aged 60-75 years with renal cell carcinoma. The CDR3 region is CASSYLQGWAHEQFF. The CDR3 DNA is TGTGCCAGCAGTTACCTTCAGGGGTGGGCGCATGAGCAGTTCTTC.